This T cell receptor (beta chain) was identified during a study of post-analysis software for immune sequencing data. Study-level points and caveats: Controls showed significantly higher normalized Chao1 diversity than did multiple sclerosis patients. TRBV5-6, TRBV5-1 and TRBV20-1 belonged to a set of about five TRBV segments that were more frequent in patients than controls.

A note on this clonotype: Antigen unknown.

Unique molecular identifiers had been added to the TCR beta cDNA libraries. TCRdb analysed the PCR reads with MiXCR anew, one entry per CDR3 protein. This sample has 350,000 to 450,000 distinct CDR3 sequences; about 40% occur once, and the top ten carry approximately 7.6%. The junction had 16 bases not matched to a gene; V was cut back by 3 bases and J by 0 bases. The CDR3 loop spans 20 amino acids. From germline, CDR1 is MGHRA and CDR2 YSYEKL. This chain connects TRBV4-1 to TRBJ1-1, with TRBD1 matching 10 bases. Source material: blood. The TCR sequence derives from a girl under 10 years old with multiple sclerosis. CDR3 region: CASSHYLHSGQGIMNTEAFF. The DNA for the CDR3 is TGCGCCAGCAGCCACTACTTGCATTCGGGACAGGGGATTATGAACACTGAAGCTTTCTTT.